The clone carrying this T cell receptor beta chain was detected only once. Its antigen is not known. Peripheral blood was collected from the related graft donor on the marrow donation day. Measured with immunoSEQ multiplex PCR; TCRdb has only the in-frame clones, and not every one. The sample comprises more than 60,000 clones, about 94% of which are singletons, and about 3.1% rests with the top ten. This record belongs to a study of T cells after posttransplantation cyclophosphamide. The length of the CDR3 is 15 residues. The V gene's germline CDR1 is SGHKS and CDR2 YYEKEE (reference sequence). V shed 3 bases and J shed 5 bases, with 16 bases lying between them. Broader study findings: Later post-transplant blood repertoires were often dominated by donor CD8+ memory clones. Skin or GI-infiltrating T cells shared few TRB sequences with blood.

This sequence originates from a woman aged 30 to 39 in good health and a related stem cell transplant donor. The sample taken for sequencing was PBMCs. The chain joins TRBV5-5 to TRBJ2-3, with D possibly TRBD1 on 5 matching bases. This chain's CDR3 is CASSSPRVSGDTQYF. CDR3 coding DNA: TGTGCCAGCAGCTCCCCCAGGGTTTCGGGAGATACGCAGTATTTT.